This T cell receptor beta chain originates from a study of blood T cell repertoires in COVID-19 (TCRdb year 2020). About the investigation overall: The collaborator samples originated in the United States, Italy and Spain and spanned the acute and convalescent phases of COVID-19. The repertoires were released in a freely available public database intended as a resource for research on the immune response to SARS-CoV-2. Sample metadata almost always included a de-identified subject ID, COVID-19 status, age in years and sex. Samples came from the ongoing ImmuneRACE study (first 160 participants) plus 1,254 subjects from 6 global collaborators. Where available, HLA class I and class II types were taken from metadata supplied by the sample provider and were not determined by assay-based typing. The prospective study material was composed of cDNA or gDNA derived from T cells, B-cell-depleted T cells, or PBMCs. Deeply sampled blood TCRbeta repertoires from subjects exposed to, actively infected with, or recovered from COVID-19 were included in the dataset.

General study outcomes and caveats: The quantity of clinical and demographic metadata differed by source and by participant and was supplied without curation.

TCRbeta CDR3 regions were amplified from genomic DNA by means of the immunoSEQ Assay, a bias-controlled multiplex PCR. As for how the authors treated the data: The number of nucleated cells in each sample was estimated by amplification of reference gene primers within the assay. To quantify the absolute abundance of each unique TCRbeta CDR3 rearrangement, sequence reads were collapsed and filtered. Productive Simpson clonality was computed per sample as the square root of Simpson's diversity index over productive rearrangements. The source is immuneACCESS, and TCRdb retained only in-frame sequences with V and J called. Part of the clones is not carried over; for the studies checked, unresolved V genes explain less than half of this, and the remainder is unexplained. The V and J calls and the clone size are those of that table, but D and trimming were determined from the DNA. The sample profile shows 150,000 to 200,000 clones; over 80% of them were found once. The ten biggest clones cover roughly 3.9% of the sample.

A note on this clone: Its cognate antigen has yet to be identified. The record has no base qualities; no much larger clone is one base away. Other DNA sequences of this sample code for an identical CDR3.

Samples from volunteer blood donors who had recovered from COVID-19 were contributed by a second Seattle source. Each collaborating institution followed its own protocols to collect whole blood in K2EDTA tubes. For TCRbeta analysis, collaborators shipped samples as frozen whole blood, isolated PBMCs, or DNA extracted from either of those sample types. Based on the germline V gene (reference sequence), the CDR1 and CDR2 sequences are SGHNT and YYREEE. Compared with germline, V lacks 4 bases and J lacks 4 bases; bases without a gene match: 7. Reading from cysteine to phenylalanine, the CDR3 counts 14 amino acids. The retained sequence is limited to the CDR3, 42 bases, with the frame set at the first base.

Material: peripheral blood. This clonotype originated in a woman aged 55-75 years who had recovered from COVID-19. The chain is made from TRBV5-4 and TRBJ1-2, and TRBD1 aligns with 7 junction nucleotides. Here is the DNA: TGTGCCAGCAGCCCGACAGGGTCGGCCTATGGCTACACCTTC. Its protein product is CASSPTGSAYGYTF.